This T cell receptor beta chain was identified during a study of blood T cell repertoires in COVID-19. Across the study: Spain, Italy and the United States supplied samples that represented acute and convalescent COVID-19. PBMCs, B-cell-depleted T cells, or T cells provided the cDNA or gDNA that made up the material.

The V and J ends lost 4 bases and 8 bases, in that order; junction bases with no gene match: 9. The CDR3 has 17 residues. Germline lookup yields CDR1 SGHDN and CDR2 FVKESK. Per the original data handling: Amplified reference gene primers provided the basis for estimating nucleated cell counts. Repertoires were generated with immunoSEQ multiplex PCR, while TCRdb's copy carries only in-frame clones and drops some. The V and J calls and the clone size are those of that table, but D and trimming were determined from the DNA. This table holds roughly 260,000 clones, 87% found once. The clonotype comes from a woman in her forties or fifties with acute or convalescent COVID-19. The sample was peripheral blood. The chain uses TRBV14 and TRBJ2-1; 15 bases are shared with TRBD2. The CDR3 DNA follows: TGTGCCAGCAGCCCCGGACTAGCGGGAGGGATCAGGCATGAGCAGTTCTTC. Translating gives CASSPGLAGGIRHEQFF. Full variable domain (missing parts from reference TRBV14 and TRBJ2-1): EAGVTQFPSHSVIEKGQTVTLRCDPISGHDNLYWYRRVMGKEIKFLLHFVKESKQDESGMPNNRFLAERTGGTYSTLKVQPAELEDSGVYFCASSPGLAGGIRHEQFFGPGTRLTVL.